One and the same sample provided the 14 T cell receptor beta chains below, sequenced in a study of blood T cell repertoires in COVID-19. Data came from immunoSEQ multiplex PCR; TCRdb stores just in-frame clones and leaves some out. The sample has under 65,000 clones, more than 60% seen once. The sample taken for sequencing was peripheral blood. The receptors derive from a woman aged 70-85 years with acute or convalescent COVID-19.

In its sample, this clone was seen a few times. J is TRBJ1-6 and V is TRBV19, with D possibly being TRBD1 (5 bases). The germline gives CDR1 LNHDA, CDR2 SQIVND (reference sequence). The CDR3 consists of 15 residues. Trimming removed 4 bases from V and 9 bases from J, with 16 bases in between. CDR3 protein: CASSTGLPVGSPLHF. The CDR3 nucleotides are TGTGCCAGTAGTACGGGACTGCCTGTGGGTTCACCCCTCCACTTT.

The CDR3 bases are TGCGCCAGCAGCTTGGCTTTGGTATTTAACAGCCGTGCAACTAATGAAAAACTGTTTTTT. Translating it yields CASSLALVFNSRATNEKLFF. V is TRBV5-1 and J is TRBJ1-4; D call uncertain. The germline CDR1 and CDR2 sequences are SGHRS and YFSETQ. The CDR3 is 20 amino acids. Trimming shortened V by 0 bases and J by 0 bases, and 21 bases separated the two germline ends.

V is TRBV20-1 and J is TRBJ1-4; TRBD1 agrees at 8 bases. CDR1 DFQATT and CDR2 SNEGSKA come from the germline V gene (reference sequence). J gave up 0 bases and V 4 bases, and 10 bases lay outside the gene matches. CDR3 length equals 17 residues. CDR3 nucleotides: TGCAGTGCTACTGACAGGGGTAGAGGGGCAACTAATGAAAAACTGTTTTTT. Protein: CSATDRGRGATNEKLFF.

The V gene is TRBV10-3, the J gene TRBJ1-1; D remains unclear. The germline gives CDR1 ENHRY, CDR2 SYGVKD. The V end lost 6 bases, the J end lost 7 bases, and 18 bases lay between the germline ends. The CDR3 is made up of 14 amino acids. The CDR3, as DNA: TGTGCCATCAGCCTGGGTGGGCCAAGCCTTGAAGCTTTCTTT. Translated, it gives CAISLGGPSLEAFF.

The V gene is TRBV11-2, the J gene TRBJ2-3, with 8 bases aligning to TRBD2. There are 15 residues in the CDR3. The germline V gene encodes CDR1 SGHAT and CDR2 FQNNGV. V shed 2 bases, J shed 3 bases, and the junction held 4 bases outside the gene matches. CDR3 nucleotides: TGTGCCAGCAGCTTATCGCGGGGGGAAACAGATACGCAGTATTTT. It codes for CASSLSRGETDTQYF.

The chain employs TRBV2 and TRBJ1-2; 8 nucleotides align to TRBD1. With 1 base clipped from V and 5 bases from J, the junction kept 0 bases outside the gene matches. Per germline, CDR1 SNHLY and CDR2 FYNNEI. The CDR3 runs 13 residues. CDR3 in DNA: TGTGCCAGCAGTGAAGGGACAGGGTATGGCTACACCTTC. Its translation is CASSEGTGYGYTF.

The chain combines TRBV4-1 with TRBJ1-5, with TRBD1 identical over 9 bases. The CDR3 extends over 16 amino acids. In germline, CDR1 is MGHRA, CDR2 YSYEKL. The V segment lost 4 bases and the J segment 0 bases; nucleotides outside the gene matches: 4. The CDR3 DNA reads TGCGCCAGCAGCCCCGACAGGGGGAATAGCAATCAGCCCCAGCATTTT. The encoded protein is CASSPDRGNSNQPQHF.

The V and J genes are TRBV5-1 and TRBJ1-1; 7 bases are a match to TRBD1. This CDR3 has 15 residues. Per germline, CDR1 SGHRS and CDR2 YFSETQ. V gave up 1 base and J gave up 1 base; unmatched junction bases: 4. CDR3 region: CASSLTGAWNTEAFF. The CDR3 DNA reads as TGCGCCAGCAGCTTGACAGGGGCCTGGAACACTGAAGCTTTCTTT.

The genes are TRBV19 and TRBJ1-2; D unclear. V was pared by 2 bases and J by 2 bases, with 3 bases between. This CDR3 is 12 amino acids long. Germline values: CDR1 LNHDA, CDR2 SQIVND (reference sequence). Written as DNA, the CDR3 is TGTGCCAGTAGTATACAAAACTATGGCTACACCTTC. This sequence encodes CASSIQNYGYTF.

This clone was found a few times. The gene calls are TRBV19 and TRBJ1-5; the match to TRBD1 covers 9 bases. CDR3 size: 16 residues. Germline CDR1 LNHDA, CDR2 SQIVND (reference sequence). Trimming at V came to 2 bases and at J to 2 bases, leaving 4 bases not matched to a gene. The CDR3 sequence is CASSIWDRVGNQPQHF. Written as DNA, the CDR3 is TGTGCCAGTAGTATATGGGACAGGGTAGGCAATCAGCCCCAGCATTTT.

The V and J genes are TRBV6-6 and TRBJ1-3; TRBD1 might be the D (6 bases). V lost 5 bases, J lost 3 bases, and 17 bases lay in between. Germline CDR1 and CDR2: MNHNY and SVGAGI (reference sequence). The CDR3 contains 16 residues. In DNA, the CDR3 is TGTGCCAGCAGTCGAAACAGGGCTCGAGGTGGAAACACCATATATTTT. Translation: CASSRNRARGGNTIYF.

The rearrangement uses TRBV18 and TRBJ1-2, with D maybe TRBD1 (6 bases). The CDR3 runs to 16 residues. Trimming took off 2 bases at V and 3 bases at J, with 16 bases between the two ends. Germline CDR1 reads KGHSH; CDR2 reads LQKENI. The CDR3 loop is CASSPRARGSDYGYTF. The CDR3, as DNA: TGTGCCAGCTCACCAAGGGCTAGGGGGTCGGACTATGGCTACACCTTC.

The chain has TRBV7-2 and TRBJ2-1, with 9 bases lining up with TRBD2. Per germline, CDR1 SGHTA and CDR2 FQGNSA. CDR3 length: 13 residues. V was clipped by 6 bases and J by 6 bases; unmatched bases: 3. In DNA, the CDR3 is TGTGCCAGCAGACCGCGGGGGGGCAATGAGCAGTTCTTC. This gives the protein CASRPRGGNEQFF.

The chain links TRBV10-3 to TRBJ1-4, with D possibly being TRBD1 (6 bases). Germline lookup yields CDR1 ENHRY and CDR2 SYGVKD. This CDR3 comprises 16 residues. Trimming stripped 2 bases from V and 4 bases from J, with 14 bases between. CDR3 sequence reads: CAISEGQRLLNEKLFF. The CDR3, as DNA: TGTGCCATCAGTGAGGGACAGAGACTCCTTAATGAAAAACTGTTTTTT.